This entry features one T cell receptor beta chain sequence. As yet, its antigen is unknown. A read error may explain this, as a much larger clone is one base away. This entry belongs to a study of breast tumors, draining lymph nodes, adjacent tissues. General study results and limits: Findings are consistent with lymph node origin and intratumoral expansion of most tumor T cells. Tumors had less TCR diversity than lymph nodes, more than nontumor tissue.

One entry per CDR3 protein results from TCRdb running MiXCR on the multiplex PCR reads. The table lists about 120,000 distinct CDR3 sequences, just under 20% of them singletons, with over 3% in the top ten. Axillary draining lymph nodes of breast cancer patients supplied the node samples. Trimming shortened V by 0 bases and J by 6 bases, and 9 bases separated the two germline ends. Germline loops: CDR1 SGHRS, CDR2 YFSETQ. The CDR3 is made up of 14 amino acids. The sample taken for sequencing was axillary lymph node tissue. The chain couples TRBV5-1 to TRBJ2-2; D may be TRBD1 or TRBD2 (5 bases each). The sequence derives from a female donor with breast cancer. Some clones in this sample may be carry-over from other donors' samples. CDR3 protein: CASSLVGDAGELFF. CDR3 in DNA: TGCGCCAGCAGCTTGGTAGGGGACGCCGGGGAGCTGTTTTTT.